This T cell receptor beta chain appears in the sequencing data of a study of cytomegalovirus exposure and HLA in healthy donors. On the study more broadly: A subsequent analysis reported that the roughly 120 validation repertoires were produced on the same platform that had also been used for the 666 first-cohort repertoires. Findings and caveats of the study: The listing of roughly 160 TCR beta chains classed them as cytomegalovirus-associated. A later analysis found first-cohort TCR clusters tended to co-occur in the 100 to 150 validation repertoires.

In the case of this clone: Its target is not known.

Germline values: CDR1 MNHNY, CDR2 SVGAGI (reference sequence). This CDR3 has 12 residues. Trimming removed 8 bases at V and 3 bases at J, with 10 bases between. The donors belonged to the approximately 120-subject validation cohort, separate from the roughly 670-subject first cohort. Produced via immunoSEQ multiplex PCR; TCRdb's table is partial and in-frame only. In the table there are tens of thousands of clones, less than 90% of which are singletons. The J gene is TRBJ2-5, the V gene TRBV6-6; maybe TRBD1 (5 bases). The source of this sequence is a young woman in good health and CMV-seropositive. Sequences were obtained from PBMCs. CDR3 sequence (DNA): TGTGCCAGCGGGCAGGGCGAAGAGACCCAGTACTTC. Its protein product is CASGQGEETQYF.